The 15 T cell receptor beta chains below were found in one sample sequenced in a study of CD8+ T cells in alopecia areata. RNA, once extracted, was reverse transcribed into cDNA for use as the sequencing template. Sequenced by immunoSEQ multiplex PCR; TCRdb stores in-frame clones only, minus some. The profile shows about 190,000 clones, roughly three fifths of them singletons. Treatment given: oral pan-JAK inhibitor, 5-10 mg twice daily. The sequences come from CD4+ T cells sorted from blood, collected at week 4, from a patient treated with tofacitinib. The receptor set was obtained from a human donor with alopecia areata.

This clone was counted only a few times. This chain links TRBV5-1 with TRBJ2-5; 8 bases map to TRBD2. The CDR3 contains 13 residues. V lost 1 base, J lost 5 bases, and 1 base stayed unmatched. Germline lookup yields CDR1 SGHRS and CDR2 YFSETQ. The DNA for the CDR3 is TGCGCCAGCAGCTTGATAGCGGGGGAGACCCAGTACTTC. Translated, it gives CASSLIAGETQYF.

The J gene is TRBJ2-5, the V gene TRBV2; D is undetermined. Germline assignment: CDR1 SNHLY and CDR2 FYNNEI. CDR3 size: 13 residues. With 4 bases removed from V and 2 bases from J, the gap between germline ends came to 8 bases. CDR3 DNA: TGTGCCAGCAGTGTGGCTGAGCAAGAGACCCAGTACTTC. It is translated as CASSVAEQETQYF.

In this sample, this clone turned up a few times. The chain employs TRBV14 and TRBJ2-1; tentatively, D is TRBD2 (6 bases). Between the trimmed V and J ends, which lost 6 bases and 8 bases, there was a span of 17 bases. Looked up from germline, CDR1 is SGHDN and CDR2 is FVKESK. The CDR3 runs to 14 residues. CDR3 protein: CASRPGLDSYEQFF. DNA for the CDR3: TGTGCCAGCAGGCCGGGACTCGATTCGTATGAGCAGTTCTTC. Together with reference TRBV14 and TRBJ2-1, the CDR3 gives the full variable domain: EAGVTQFPSHSVIEKGQTVTLRCDPISGHDNLYWYRRVMGKEIKFLLHFVKESKQDESGMPNNRFLAERTGGTYSTLKVQPAELEDSGVYFCASRPGLDSYEQFFGPGTRLTVL.

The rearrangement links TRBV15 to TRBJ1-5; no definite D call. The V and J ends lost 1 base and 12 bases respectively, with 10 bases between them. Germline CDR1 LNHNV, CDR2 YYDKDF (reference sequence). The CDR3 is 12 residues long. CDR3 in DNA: TGTGCCACCAGCAGAGTCGGCCAGTACCAGCATTTT. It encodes CATSRVGQYQHF. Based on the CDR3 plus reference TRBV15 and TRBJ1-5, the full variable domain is DAMVIQNPRYQVTQFGKPVTLSCSQTLNHNVMYWYQQKSSQAPKLLFHYYDKDFNNEADTPDNFQSRRPNTSFCFLDIRSPGLGDTAMYLCATSRVGQYQHFGDGTRLSIL.

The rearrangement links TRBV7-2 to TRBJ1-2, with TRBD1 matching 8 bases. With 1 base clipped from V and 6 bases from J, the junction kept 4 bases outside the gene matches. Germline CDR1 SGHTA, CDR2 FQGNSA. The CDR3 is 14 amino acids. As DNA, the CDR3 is TGTGCCAGCAGCTTAGGGCCAGGGGGCGATGGCTACACCTTC. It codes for CASSLGPGGDGYTF. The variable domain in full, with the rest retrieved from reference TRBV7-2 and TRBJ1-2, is GAGVSQSPSNKVTEKGKDVELRCDPISGHTALYWYRQSLGQGLEFLIYFQGNSAPDKSGLPSDRFSAERTGGSVSTLTIQRTQQEDSAVYLCASSLGPGGDGYTFGSGTRLTVV.

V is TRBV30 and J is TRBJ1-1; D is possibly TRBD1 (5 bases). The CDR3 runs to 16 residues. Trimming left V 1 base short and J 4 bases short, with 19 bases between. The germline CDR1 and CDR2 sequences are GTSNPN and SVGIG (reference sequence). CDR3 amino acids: CAWSEEGTPLGTEAFF. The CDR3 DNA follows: TGTGCCTGGAGTGAAGAGGGGACCCCCTTGGGCACTGAAGCTTTCTTT.

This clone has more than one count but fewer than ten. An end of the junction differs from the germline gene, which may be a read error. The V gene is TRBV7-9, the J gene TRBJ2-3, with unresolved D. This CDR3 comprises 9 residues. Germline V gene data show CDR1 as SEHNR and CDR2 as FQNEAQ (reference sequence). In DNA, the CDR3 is TGTGCCAGCAGCTCGTTGGACCTTTTT. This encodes CASSSLDLF.

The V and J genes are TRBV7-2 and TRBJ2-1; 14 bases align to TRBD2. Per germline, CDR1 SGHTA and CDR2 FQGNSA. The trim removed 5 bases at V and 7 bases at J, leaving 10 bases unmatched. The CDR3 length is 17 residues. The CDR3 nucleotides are TGTGCCAGCAGCCCTTATGGGACTAGCGGGAGAAGGAATGAGCAGTTCTTC. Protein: CASSPYGTSGRRNEQFF.

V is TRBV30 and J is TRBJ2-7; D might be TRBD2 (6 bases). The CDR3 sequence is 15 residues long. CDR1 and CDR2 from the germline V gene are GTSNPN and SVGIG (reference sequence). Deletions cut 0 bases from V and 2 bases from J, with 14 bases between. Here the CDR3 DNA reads TGTGCCTGGAGTGTCGCTAGGAGGGCAGCCTACGAGCAGTACTTC. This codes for CAWSVARRAAYEQYF.

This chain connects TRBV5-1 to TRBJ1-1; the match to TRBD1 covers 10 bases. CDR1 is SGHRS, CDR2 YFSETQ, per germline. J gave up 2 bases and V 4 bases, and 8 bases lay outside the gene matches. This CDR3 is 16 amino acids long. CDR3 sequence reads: CASSRDRGQSNTEAFF. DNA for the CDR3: TGCGCCAGCAGCCGGGACAGGGGACAGAGCAACACTGAAGCTTTCTTT.

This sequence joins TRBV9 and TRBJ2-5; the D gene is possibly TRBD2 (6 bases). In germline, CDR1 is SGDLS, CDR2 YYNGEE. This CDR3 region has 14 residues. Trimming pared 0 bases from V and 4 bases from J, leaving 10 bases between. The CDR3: CASSVAGARETQYF. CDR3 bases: TGTGCCAGCAGCGTAGCGGGAGCTCGAGAGACCCAGTACTTC.

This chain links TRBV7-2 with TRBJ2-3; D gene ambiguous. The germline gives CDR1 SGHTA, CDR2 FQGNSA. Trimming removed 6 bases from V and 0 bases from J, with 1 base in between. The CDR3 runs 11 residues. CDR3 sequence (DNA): TGTGCCAGCAGGAGCACAGATACGCAGTATTTT. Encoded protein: CASRSTDTQYF.

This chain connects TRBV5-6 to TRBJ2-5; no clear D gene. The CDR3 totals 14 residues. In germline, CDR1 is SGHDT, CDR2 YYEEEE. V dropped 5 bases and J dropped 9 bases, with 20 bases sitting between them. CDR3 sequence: CASSFGRGLRAQYF. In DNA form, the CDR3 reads TGTGCCAGCAGTTTCGGGCGTGGTCTGAGAGCCCAGTACTTC.

The CDR3: CSVEEPVTDHGTQYF. Here the CDR3 DNA reads TGCAGCGTTGAAGAGCCAGTGACAGACCATGGGACCCAGTACTTC. The chain recombines TRBV29-1 with TRBJ2-5, with D possibly TRBD1 on 5 matching bases. The V end lost 0 bases, the J end lost 7 bases, and 18 bases lay between the germline ends. CDR3 length: 15 amino acids. Germline V gives CDR1 SQVTM, CDR2 ANQGSEA.

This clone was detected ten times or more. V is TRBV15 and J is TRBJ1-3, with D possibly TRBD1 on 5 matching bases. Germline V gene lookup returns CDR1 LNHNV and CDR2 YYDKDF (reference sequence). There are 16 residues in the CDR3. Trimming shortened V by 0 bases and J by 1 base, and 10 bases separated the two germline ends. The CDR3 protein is CATSREATVSGNTIYF. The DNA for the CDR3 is TGTGCCACCAGCAGAGAAGCGACAGTTTCTGGAAACACCATATATTTT.